This paragraph covers one T cell receptor beta chain sequence. What it binds is unknown. Peripheral blood CD8+ and CD4+ T cells were profiled by TCR beta sequencing. Fulfillment of recently defined diagnostic criteria for definite or probable disease was shown by the patients with Susac syndrome. The data are from a study of CD8 T cells in Susac syndrome. This CDR3 comprises 14 residues. V gave up 2 bases and J gave up 2 bases, with 12 bases separating them. In germline, CDR1 is SQVTM, CDR2 ANQGSEA. RNA in amounts of roughly 0.45 to 1 ug was reverse transcribed with random hexamers. Across 54 Vbeta and 13 Jbeta, TCR beta CDR3 was amplified with immunoSEQ multiplex PCR. TCRdb re-called the immunoSEQ multiplex PCR reads through MiXCR, storing one row per CDR3 protein. This table holds around 130,000 distinct CDR3 sequences, around 94% found once. General study results and limits: As the study acknowledged, the number of individuals in its TCR sequencing and HLA analysis was relatively small.

V is TRBV29-1 and J is TRBJ2-5; D assignment may be TRBD1 or TRBD2 (5 bases each). Sample: CD8+ T cells from PBMCs. This TCR was recovered from a human donor with Susac syndrome. The CDR3 loop reads CSVEPRGRQETQYF. DNA for the CDR3: TGCAGCGTTGAACCACGGGGCAGGCAAGAGACCCAGTACTTC.